Listed below are T cell receptor beta chains from one sample, sequenced in a study of blood T cells in healthy people across ages. TCRdb fed the 5' RACE reads into MiXCR, producing one record per CDR3 protein. The sample records fewer than 800,000 distinct CDR3 sequences, over 45% being singletons. Sequenced input: blood. The receptor set was obtained from a woman aged 60-75 years in good health. Both conserved end residues are part of each CDR3. Each record gives: J gene, clone size, V gene, D gene, CDR3 protein, CDR3 DNA. A D gene is named only where the DNA matches it firmly. Clone size is not always given. Where it is, it says once, few, many or a class for expanded clones.

TRBJ2-7 | once | TRBV20-1 | NA | CSPILHTGFGEQYF | TGCAGCCCCATTTTGCACACAGGGTTTGGCGAGCAGTACTTC
TRBJ2-5 | few | TRBV5-1 | NA | CASSLSELAGLGQYF | TGCGCCAGCAGCTTGTCGGAACTAGCTGGCTTAGGGCAGTACTTC
TRBJ2-3 | many | TRBV7-2 | NA | CASSSRWSGTQYF | TGTGCCAGCAGTTCCCGGTGGTCGGGTACGCAGTATTTT
TRBJ2-7 | NA | TRBV7-3 | TRBD2 | CASSLTPGLLYEQYF | TGTGCCAGCAGCTTAACGCCGGGACTATTATACGAGCAGTACTTC
TRBJ2-1 | NA | TRBV27 | TRBD1 | CASSLGDRPFF | TGTGCCAGCAGTTTAGGGGACAGGCCGTTCTTC
TRBJ2-7 | NA | TRBV6-5 | NA | CASSDRHNEQYF | TGTGCCAGCAGCGACAGGCACAATGAGCAGTACTTC
TRBJ1-6 | few | TRBV7-2 | NA | CASSNDHRPSPLHF | TGTGCCAGCAGCAACGACCACAGGCCTTCACCCCTCCACTTT
TRBJ2-7 | NA | TRBV7-8 | NA | CASSRALSEITYEQYF | TGTGCCAGCAGCCGAGCCCTTAGCGAGATTACCTACGAGCAGTACTTC
TRBJ2-5 | few | TRBV14 | NA | CASSQVEGLALGQETQYF | TGTGCCAGCAGCCAAGTGGAGGGGCTAGCACTGGGACAAGAGACCCAGTACTTC
TRBJ2-1 | NA | TRBV5-1 | TRBD2 | CASSETSLSSYNEQFF | TGCGCCAGCAGCGAGACTAGCCTCAGCTCCTACAATGAGCAGTTCTTC
TRBJ1-4 | NA | TRBV5-1 | NA | CASSLRPGYNEKLFF | TGCGCCAGCAGCTTGAGGCCGGGATATAATGAAAAACTGTTTTTT
TRBJ2-1 | NA | TRBV9 | TRBD1 | CASSGRDRSYNEQFF | TGTGCCAGCAGCGGCCGGGACAGGTCCTACAATGAGCAGTTCTTC
TRBJ2-1 | NA | TRBV7-2 | NA | CASSSGGEQFF | TGTGCCAGCAGCTCCGGTGGTGAGCAGTTCTTC
TRBJ2-5 | NA | TRBV24-1 | NA | CATRDAYRKGIQETQYF | TGTGCCACCAGGGACGCTTACAGAAAGGGAATCCAAGAGACCCAGTACTTC
TRBJ2-3 | few | TRBV12-3/TRBV12-4 | NA | CASSRPGGRLQYF | TGTGCCAGCAGCCGCCCGGGGGGCCGATTACAGTATTTT
TRBJ2-7 | NA | TRBV7-2 | NA | CASSLGWDSYEQYF | TGTGCCAGCAGCTTAGGTTGGGATAGCTACGAGCAGTACTTC
TRBJ2-3 | NA | TRBV29-1 | NA | CSVSRIPSTDTQYF | TGCAGCGTCTCCAGGATACCTAGCACAGATACGCAGTATTTT
TRBJ2-1 | few | TRBV7-2 | TRBD1 | CASSLRQGVNNEQFF | TGTGCCAGCAGCTTACGGCAGGGGGTAAACAATGAGCAGTTCTTC
TRBJ2-7 | NA | TRBV3-1 | NA | CASSQERQEAEQYF | TGTGCCAGCAGCCAAGAAAGGCAGGAAGCCGAGCAGTACTTC
TRBJ1-3 | NA | TRBV27 | TRBD1 | CASRPTGSGNTIYF | TGTGCCAGCAGGCCGACAGGGTCTGGAAACACCATATATTTT
TRBJ2-3 | NA | TRBV12-3/TRBV12-4 | TRBD2 | CASSFAGARTDTQYF | TGTGCCAGCAGTTTCGCGGGAGCGCGCACAGATACGCAGTATTTT
TRBJ2-1 | NA | TRBV20-1 | NA | CSAAGPAGHLLDEQFF | TGCAGTGCTGCTGGGCCAGCAGGACACCTTTTGGATGAGCAGTTCTTC
TRBJ2-1 | NA | TRBV10-3 | TRBD2 | CAIRPGLAGGEQFF | TGTGCCATCAGACCGGGACTAGCGGGGGGAGAGCAGTTCTTC
TRBJ2-7 | few | TRBV5-4 | NA | CASSLADQYEQYF | TGTGCCAGCAGCTTGGCCGATCAGTACGAGCAGTACTTC
TRBJ2-5 | few | TRBV7-9 | TRBD1 | CASSPRTGESETQYF | TGTGCCAGCAGCCCCAGGACAGGGGAGTCGGAGACCCAGTACTTC
TRBJ2-1 | NA | TRBV28 | NA | CASSFPAPQFF | TGTGCCAGCAGTTTTCCCGCGCCTCAGTTCTTC
TRBJ1-1 | once | TRBV6-1 | NA | CASSRRGANTEAFF | TGTGCCAGCAGCCGTCGGGGGGCGAACACTGAAGCTTTCTTT
TRBJ2-1 | NA | TRBV7-2 | TRBD2 | CASNSPSGRARDEQFF | TGTGCCAGCAACTCACCGAGCGGGAGGGCCCGGGATGAGCAGTTCTTC
TRBJ1-2 | NA | TRBV29-1 | TRBD1 | CSVGDPGGGNGYTF | TGCAGCGTTGGCGATCCAGGGGGCGGTAATGGCTACACCTTC
TRBJ2-3 | NA | TRBV3-1 | NA | CASSPAGLDTQYF | TGTGCCAGCAGCCCTGCCGGACTAGATACGCAGTATTTT
TRBJ2-7 | NA | TRBV4-3 | NA | CASSQELTKSYEQYF | TGCGCCAGCAGCCAAGAGTTAACGAAGTCCTACGAGCAGTACTTC
TRBJ1-3 | once | TRBV25-1 | NA | CASSDTQGFASGNTIYF | TGTGCCAGCAGTGACACACAGGGATTTGCCTCTGGAAACACCATATATTTT
TRBJ2-3 | NA | TRBV28 | TRBD2 | CASSFGGRGGTQYF | TGTGCCAGCAGTTTTGGCGGGAGGGGGGGAACGCAGTATTTT
TRBJ1-1 | few | TRBV27 | NA | CASSFGGQNTEAFF | TGTGCCAGCAGTTTCGGGGGCCAGAACACTGAAGCTTTCTTT